Sequencing of this TCR beta chain was carried out in a study of vaccination and CD4 T cells after COVID-19 (dated by TCRdb to between 2021 and 2024). About the investigation overall: SARS-CoV-2 positivity had been established in the convalescent patients by nasal swab PCR, and mild disease was recorded in eight to ten of these patients and severe disease in one. As controls, cultures received a CEFX viral epitope pool (the positive control), an HIV-1 Nef peptide pool (the negative control), or no peptide at all. The convalescent cohort comprised six males and four females, including two Hispanic individuals, seven Caucasians, two Asians and one multiracial person. The spike-specific CD4+ TCR repertoire was compared before and after mRNA vaccination in fewer than eleven COVID-19 convalescent patients and a handful of infection-naive healthy vaccine recipients. Post-COVID blood samples from convalescent patients were collected a median of roughly 100 days after diagnosis, with a range of roughly 35 to 180 days. Post-vaccine blood samples were taken a median of 72 days after the second vaccine dose, with a range of 14 to 241 days. Two doses of either the Pfizer-BioNTech BNT162b2 vaccine (n=8) or the Moderna mRNA-1273 vaccine (n=2) were administered to participants. Overlapping spike peptide pools from SARS-CoV-2 and from the common cold coronaviruses HCoV-NL63, HCoV-OC43 and HCoV-229E were used as culture stimuli.

Read against the paper, the sample's treatment or condition label means: roughly 10-day PBMC culture with coronavirus spike peptide pools or control peptides (ViraFEST assay). The ViraFEST assay was used in the study, in which antigen-specific T cells were expanded with peptide pools and expanded clonotypes were subsequently identified by TCR sequencing. The convalescent patients' positive SARS-CoV-2 PCR tests fell between March and December 2020, which was before the Alpha, Beta and Delta variants emerged in the United States. Each well held 2.2 million or so PBMCs cultured with approximately 10 ug/ml peptide pools in IMDM containing approximately 5% human AB serum and around 9 IU/ml IL-2. Half of the culture medium was replaced with fresh IL-2-containing medium on days 3 and 7. Once the cells had been in culture for approximately 10 days, the EasySep CD4+ T cell isolation kit was used to isolate CD4+ T cells by negative selection. Ficoll-Paque Plus gradient centrifugation was used to isolate PBMCs from whole blood, and the isolated PBMCs were then either used fresh or cryopreserved at -140C. Each culture condition was generally run in triplicate wells.

The library was obtained by PCR. DNA from cultured CD4+ T cells was subjected to TCR sequencing with the Oncomine TCR Beta short-read assay at the Johns Hopkins FTIC core. The QIAamp micro DNA kit was used to extract genomic DNA from the cultured CD4+ T cells. Oncomine TCR Beta libraries from cultured CD4+ T cells were pooled using unique dual indexes and sequenced on an Illumina iSeq 100. For the original study's pipeline: Non-productive sequences were removed, and CDR3s that did not start with C, did not end with F or W, or were shorter than 7 amino acids were discarded. Antigen-specific clonotypes were identified using the MANAFEST web application through comparison of peptide-stimulated wells with reference and other culture wells. Positive clones required FDR below 0.05, an odds ratio above 5, and productive frequency above 0.1% in at least two of three replicate wells. Clonotypes that were significantly expanded in both SARS-CoV-2 spike wells and at least one common cold coronavirus spike condition were defined as cross-reactive. Similarity between CDR3 sequences was evaluated in R version 3.6.1 using Levenshtein distances (stringdist) and unrooted phylogenetic trees (ape). Using fastp trimming at Q25 and MiXCR clonotype assembly, TCRdb reanalyzed the public sequencing data and kept in-frame beta chains. Each CDR3 protein appears once, grouped with its most common genes and DNA. The V and J calls follow TCRdb's processing rather than the paper's. The sample records over 10,000 distinct CDR3 sequences, about 50% of which are singletons. Less than 15% of the sample belongs to the ten largest clones.

Results the study describes overall, beyond this receptor: In convalescent patients, nearly all vaccine-specific clones (304 of 307) were found to be mono-reactive for SARS-CoV-2 spike rather than cross-reactive with common cold coronaviruses. The median number of SARS-CoV-2-reactive clonotypes rose from 21 after infection to 38 after vaccination, but the change was not significant. Among the post-vaccine SARS-CoV-2-reactive clones in convalescent patients, a median about 87% showed up only after vaccination, which suggests vaccine-specific priming. The study included relatively few convalescent patients and did not analyze early timepoints after natural infection.

The germline V gene supplies CDR1 SGHVS and CDR2 FNYEAQ. The CDR3, from cysteine to phenylalanine, totals 16 residues. Just the 48-base CDR3 DNA is kept, in frame starting at base 1. V loses 5 bases at its end and J loses 6 bases; junction bases beyond the gene matches: 9. This clonotype turned up a few times. Which antigen it targets is not known. No quality values exist for individual bases; no much larger clone is one base distant. The clonotype originates from a human donor who had recovered from COVID-19. The specimen was CD4+ T cells from blood, cultured in vitro. The chain uses TRBV7-6 and TRBJ2-2; a stretch of 10 junction bases matches TRBD1. The CDR3 sequence is CASSRAPDRGAGELFF. The DNA is TGTGCCAGCAGCCGAGCCCCGGACAGGGGGGCCGGGGAGCTGTTTTTT.